This T cell receptor beta chain was sequenced in a study of early stage breast cancer tumors. Study background: The ER+/PR+/HER2- tumors included fewer than 10 ductal and a few lobular carcinomas. Findings and limits, study-wide: Compared with adjacent normal breast tissue, tumors showed roughly 2.5-fold greater T cell density and higher clonality.

TCRdb's copy holds only in-frame clones and misses some; the assay was immunoSEQ multiplex PCR. Of roughly 5,400 clones in the sample, about 63% were seen once. In the case of this clone: Its antigen remains unknown.

In germline, CDR1 is SQVTM, CDR2 ANQGSEA. V lost 5 bases, J lost 1 base, and 8 bases lay in between. The CDR3 covers 12 residues. The genes are TRBV29-1 and TRBJ2-5; a weak D match, TRBD2 (6 bases). The TCR was taken from a person aged 55-75 years with breast cancer. The sequenced sample consisted of breast tumor tissue. Here the CDR3 DNA reads TGCAGCGTTTTCGGGAGCCAAGAGACCCAGTACTTC. Translation: CSVFGSQETQYF. Full variable domain (remainder filled in from reference TRBV29-1 and TRBJ2-5): SAVISQKPSRDICQRGTSLTIQCQVDSQVTMMFWYRQQPGQSLTLIATANQGSEATYESGFVIDKFPISRPNLTFSTLTVSNMSPEDSSIYLCSVFGSQETQYFGPGTRLLVL.